The T cell receptor beta chain described here comes from a study of blood T cell repertoires in COVID-19. Trimming cost V 3 bases and J 5 bases, with 11 bases left between them. Looked up from germline, CDR1 is SGHRS and CDR2 is YFSETQ. The CDR3 spans 14 residues. The assay was immunoSEQ multiplex PCR, and TCRdb's table has in-frame clones only and misses some. The repertoire includes over 150,000 clones, roughly 84% of them detected once, and approximately 2.9% sits in the top ten. The sample comprised peripheral blood. The source is an older woman with acute or convalescent COVID-19. This rearrangement joins TRBV5-1 to TRBJ2-2; TRBD1 is a possible D gene (6 bases). The DNA for the CDR3 is TGCGCCAGCAGCTCCCGGACAGCTACCGGGGAGCTGTTTTTT. Amino acid sequence: CASSSRTATGELFF.